The rows below give T cell receptor beta chains drawn from one sample of a study of CD8 T cells in Susac syndrome. TCRdb ran MiXCR on the immunoSEQ multiplex PCR reads and lists one entry per CDR3 protein. The sample includes roughly 150,000 distinct CDR3 sequences, roughly 95% of them seen just once. The source material was CD4+ T cells from PBMCs. The receptors here all came from a human donor with multiple sclerosis. Both conserved end residues are part of each CDR3. A D gene is named only where the DNA matches it firmly. The listing skips clone size in some rows; elsewhere it reads once, few, many or a size class.

V gene	J gene	D gene	clone size	CDR3 DNA	CDR3 protein
TRBV6-2/TRBV6-3	TRBJ2-3	TRBD2	-	TGTGCCAGCAGTTACGGGACTAGCGACCAGACAGATACGCAGTATTTT	CASSYGTSDQTDTQYF
TRBV7-3	TRBJ2-3	TRBD2	-	TGTGCCAGCAGCTTAAGCCTAGCGGAAGATACGCAGTATTTT	CASSLSLAEDTQYF
TRBV6-4	TRBJ2-5	-	-	TGTGCCAGCAGTGACGGATGGGTAGAGACCCAGTACTTC	CASSDGWVETQYF
TRBV28	TRBJ2-6	-	few	TGTGCCAGCAGTTTAATGTCTGGGGCCAACGTCCTGACTTTC	CASSLMSGANVLTF
TRBV20-1	TRBJ2-7	-	-	TGCAGTGCTCCTCGAGGGGATTTTCAGCAGTACTTC	CSAPRGDFQQYF
TRBV9	TRBJ1-1	-	-	TGTGCCAGCAGCGTAGGTCTGGTTGGGCGATTGAACACTGAAGCTTTCTTT	CASSVGLVGRLNTEAFF
TRBV7-2	TRBJ2-7	TRBD2	-	TGTGCCAGCAGCTTACAGGCGGGAGGTACCGTCTACGAGCAGTACTTC	CASSLQAGGTVYEQYF
TRBV20-1	TRBJ2-2	TRBD2	once	TGCAGTGCGTACGCTAGCGGGAGAATGACCGGGGAGCTGTTTTTT	CSAYASGRMTGELFF
TRBV23-1	TRBJ1-4	-	-	TGCGCCAGCAGTCAAATACGGGGCGGTGGAGGAAAACTGTTTTTT	CASSQIRGGGGKLFF
TRBV12-3/TRBV12-4	TRBJ1-3	-	-	TGTGCCAGCAGTCTAGGACAGAGCTTGCCCATATATTTT	CASSLGQSLPIYF
TRBV11-2	TRBJ2-5	TRBD2	-	TGTGCCAGCAGCCAGGGGGCTAGCGGGAGCATGGAGACCCAGTACTTC	CASSQGASGSMETQYF
TRBV5-1	TRBJ1-1	-	-	TGCGCCAGCAGCTTGGCCCCGGGCTCTGAAGCTTTCTTT	CASSLAPGSEAFF
TRBV3-1	TRBJ2-1	TRBD1	-	TGTGCCAGCAGCCAGTCTTGGGGGAGGACAGGGGGGGAGCAGTTCTTC	CASSQSWGRTGGEQFF
TRBV11-3	TRBJ2-2	TRBD2	-	TGTGCCAGCAGCTTAGACGGTCTAGCGGGCGGGGAGCTGTTTTTT	CASSLDGLAGGELFF
TRBV23-1	TRBJ2-3	-	-	TGCGCCAGCAGTCAAGGCTGGATACTCACGGATCACCACTCCACAGATACGCAGTATTTT	CASSQGWILTDHHSTDTQYF
TRBV7-2	TRBJ2-5	TRBD1	-	TGTGCCAGCAGCCACGGGGACAGGGGTCGGGAGACCCAGTACTTC	CASSHGDRGRETQYF
TRBV19	TRBJ2-3	TRBD2	once	TGTGCCAGTAGCGCATCGAGCGGGAGGGCCGCAGATACGCAGTATTTT	CASSASSGRAADTQYF
TRBV5-4	TRBJ1-2	-	-	TGTGCCAGCAGCGGATCGTCAGGGTACGGCTACACCTTC	CASSGSSGYGYTF
TRBV7-2	TRBJ2-7	-	once	TGTGCCAGCAGCTTAGGACAGGCCGCCTACGAGCAGTACTTC	CASSLGQAAYEQYF